This T cell receptor (beta chain) was recorded in a study of graft-versus-host responses after intestinal transplantation. Profiled with immunoSEQ multiplex PCR; TCRdb holds only in-frame clones, not every one. This table has roughly 38,000 clones, 85% to 95% appearing once. This clone was observed a single time. What it binds is not known. Study results and limitations: GvH clones turned up in recipient marrow; some had shown up first in ileum or blood.

The V end lost 2 bases, the J end lost 1 base, and 5 bases lay between the germline ends. The germline V gene encodes CDR1 SGDLS and CDR2 YYNGEE. The CDR3 spans 13 residues. The genes are TRBV9 and TRBJ2-3; D gene ambiguous. The sequence derives from a human donor who was the organ donor for an intestinal transplant. The specimen was unstimulated CD8+ T cells sorted from spleen or lymph node cells, collected before transplant. The CDR3 sequence: CASSVEGTDTQYF. The CDR3 coding sequence is TGTGCCAGCAGCGTGGAAGGCACAGATACGCAGTATTTT.